Reported below is one TCR beta chain. Its antigen is still unknown. PCR involved 60 Vbeta and 13 Jbeta primers. Clones were sequenced by immunoSEQ multiplex PCR, and TCRdb holds only the in-frame ones, with some missing. The repertoire has 110,000 to 150,000 clones, around 67% of them found once; the top ten carry around 4.5%. Germline V gene sequence: CDR1 GTSNPN, CDR2 SVGIG (reference sequence). J gave up 3 bases and V 4 bases, and 5 bases lay outside the gene matches. This CDR3 is built from 15 residues. This sample was included in a study of cytomegalovirus exposure and HLA in healthy donors. Whole-study context: Across 300 to 400 genotyped donors, 81% landed in the Caucasian-associated ancestry cluster. Overall study findings and caveats: Whilst most TCR sequences proved rare, a subset of public TCRs occurred across many donors.

This clonotype was obtained from a man younger than 35 in good health and CMV-seropositive. Input material: PBMCs. J is TRBJ2-7 and V is TRBV30, with 14 bases matching TRBD2. The CDR3 loop is CAWTAGLAGGYEQYF. CDR3 nucleotide sequence: TGTGCCTGGACAGCAGGACTAGCGGGAGGCTACGAGCAGTACTTC.